This TCR beta chain was obtained from a study of tumor and adjacent non-tumor tissue in lung cancer. Looking at the study overall: The patients, 10 to 11 men and 5 women, were about 30 to 85 with stage I to III disease.

The CDR3 spans 14 residues. V trimming: 5 bases; J trimming: 5 bases; junction bases outside the gene matches: 8. Germline CDR1 and CDR2: DFQATT and SNEGSKA (reference sequence). This sample's RNA came from whole unsorted tissue. Between August and November 2014, newly diagnosed, chemotherapy-naive lung cancer patients underwent thoracic surgery in China. A modified ARM-PCR protocol with three rounds of nested PCR amplified TCRbeta. TCRdb passed the multiplex PCR reads through MiXCR, listing each CDR3 protein once. The sample carries about 93,000 distinct CDR3 sequences, roughly three fifths recorded once. This clonotype was observed at least ten times. Its antigen is undetermined. Study-level points and caveats: Tumor tissue had significantly higher TCR diversity than normal lung. Tumor TCR diversity, when higher, was linked to shorter survival.

The chain joins TRBV20-1 to TRBJ2-2; 7 bases are a match to TRBD1. This TCR was sampled from a man in his 70s with non-small cell lung cancer. Material for sequencing was lung tumor tissue. CDR3 region: CSAQRQGRTGELFF. CDR3 bases: TGCAGTGCTCAAAGACAGGGACGGACCGGGGAGCTGTTTTTT.